These 29 T cell receptor beta chains originate from one sample sequenced in a study of CD8 T cells in Susac syndrome. RNA, at about 0.45 to 1 ug, was reverse transcribed with random hexamers. TCRdb fed the immunoSEQ multiplex PCR reads into MiXCR, producing one record per CDR3 protein. The sample lists 80,000 to 90,000 distinct CDR3 sequences; approximately 92% were seen once. The sample consisted of CD8+ T cells from PBMCs. These receptors were collected from a human donor in good health.

The rearrangement uses TRBV11-2 and TRBJ1-4, with D uncertain. V lost 5 bases to trimming and J lost 0 bases, with 10 bases between them. CDR1 SGHAT and CDR2 FQNNGV come from the germline V gene. This CDR3 spans 15 amino acids. DNA of the CDR3: TGTGCCAGCAGCCCTGACTGGGCAACTAATGAAAAACTGTTTTTT. Its translation is CASSPDWATNEKLFF.

The chain employs TRBV7-7 and TRBJ2-2; 8 bases fit TRBD1. J gave up 4 bases and V 2 bases, and 3 bases lay outside the gene matches. Germline loops: CDR1 SSHAT, CDR2 FNYEAQ (reference sequence). The CDR3 consists of 15 residues. CDR3 coding DNA: TGTGCCAGCAGCTTACAGGGGGCAGGCACCGGGGAGCTGTTTTTT. Translation: CASSLQGAGTGELFF.

This rearrangement joins TRBV7-9 to TRBJ2-3; a possible D gene is TRBD2 (6 bases). The CDR3 contains 16 residues. With 10 bases removed from V and 0 bases from J, the gap between germline ends came to 20 bases. Per germline, CDR1 SEHNR and CDR2 FQNEAQ (reference sequence). CDR3 nucleotide sequence: TGTGCCATCCCTAGGGAGAGGGACTCTAGCACAGATACGCAGTATTTT. Translating gives CAIPRERDSSTDTQYF.

V and J are TRBV27 and TRBJ1-2, with D perhaps TRBD1 (6 bases). Per germline, CDR1 MNHEY and CDR2 SMNVEV (reference sequence). Trimming took off 3 bases at V and 4 bases at J, with 12 bases between the two ends. The CDR3 runs 14 residues. The CDR3 region has the DNA TGTGCCAGCAGTTTCACGGACAGTCCCTATGGCTACACCTTC. Its translation is CASSFTDSPYGYTF.

The CDR3 nucleotides are TGTGCCAGTAAACCCAACGGAGACTATGGCTACACCTTC. Amino acids: CASKPNGDYGYTF. The gene calls are TRBV19 and TRBJ1-2, with unresolved D. The CDR3 has 13 amino acids. Germline values: CDR1 LNHDA, CDR2 SQIVND (reference sequence). V lost 7 bases, J lost 3 bases, and 12 bases lay in between.

This clonotype showed up just once. This chain links TRBV3-1 with TRBJ1-2; 7 bases match TRBD1. Germline assignment: CDR1 LGHDT and CDR2 YNNKEL (reference sequence). The CDR3 is 17 amino acids. V lost 0 bases to trimming and J lost 4 bases; unmatched junction nucleotides: 11. The CDR3 DNA follows: TGTGCCAGCAGCCAAGAAAGAGTCTTGCACAGGGGCTATGGCTACACCTTC. It translates to CASSQERVLHRGYGYTF. The entire variable domain, with the rest obtained from reference TRBV3-1 and TRBJ1-2, is as follows: DTAVSQTPKYLVTQMGNDKSIKCEQNLGHDTMYWYKQDSKKFLKIMFSYNNKELIINETVPNRFSPKSPDKAHLNLHINSLELGDSAVYFCASSQERVLHRGYGYTFGSGTRLTVV.

The chain recombines TRBV12-5 with TRBJ1-3; D call uncertain. V dropped 1 base and J dropped 4 bases, with 14 bases sitting between them. The length of the CDR3 is 16 residues. From germline, CDR1 is LGHNT and CDR2 FRNRAP. In DNA, the CDR3 is TGTGCTAGTGGTTTGGGACAACAGTGGCCCGGAAACACCATATATTTT. Protein: CASGLGQQWPGNTIYF.

The chain carries TRBV6-2 or TRBV6-3 and TRBJ1-2; D remains ambiguous. Trimming shortened V by 4 bases and J by 1 base, and 16 bases separated the two germline ends. Germline V gene data show CDR1 as MNHEY and CDR2 as SVGEGT. CDR3 length: 16 residues. The CDR3 loop is CASSSPGRVINYGYTF. In DNA form, the CDR3 reads TGTGCCAGCAGTTCCCCAGGCCGCGTGATTAACTATGGCTACACCTTC.

The rearrangement joins TRBV27 to TRBJ2-3; D may be TRBD1 (5 bases). The germline V gene encodes CDR1 MNHEY and CDR2 SMNVEV (reference sequence). The CDR3 has 15 amino acids. The V gene lost 3 bases and the J gene lost 5 bases, with 15 bases spanning the gap. The CDR3 here is CASSLVAGLGDTQYF. The CDR3 DNA sequence: TGTGCCAGCAGTTTGGTGGCAGGGTTAGGAGATACGCAGTATTTT.

The rearrangement uses TRBV20-1 and TRBJ2-3, with D possibly being TRBD1 (6 bases). CDR1 is DFQATT, CDR2 SNEGSKA, per germline (reference sequence). CDR3 size: 16 residues. Deletions cut 1 base from V and 1 base from J, with 15 bases between. The CDR3 bases are TGCAGTGCTAGAGCATTCGACAGGCCTCGCACAGATACGCAGTATTTT. Its protein is CSARAFDRPRTDTQYF.

This clonotype was picked up one time. The chain employs TRBV29-1 and TRBJ2-5, with a weak D call TRBD2 (5 bases). The CDR3 spans 12 residues. V was shortened by 6 bases and J by 5 bases, with 13 bases between the two germline ends. In germline, CDR1 is SQVTM, CDR2 ANQGSEA. The CDR3 region has the DNA TGCAGCGTCCCGACTAATGGGGAGACCCAGTACTTC. Translation gives CSVPTNGETQYF.

This sequence joins TRBV7-8 and TRBJ2-7; the D call may be TRBD1 or TRBD2 (6 bases each). The germline CDR1 and CDR2 sequences are SGHVS and FQNEAQ. The V and J ends lost 3 bases and 0 bases respectively, with 18 bases between them. CDR3 length: 17 amino acids. The CDR3 sequence is CASSLYLLGGSSYEQYF. CDR3 bases: TGTGCCAGCAGCTTGTATCTCTTGGGGGGCTCCTCCTACGAGCAGTACTTC.

This rearrangement joins TRBV6-5 to TRBJ2-5; 12 nucleotides agree with TRBD2. The CDR3 totals 15 residues. In germline, CDR1 is MNHEY, CDR2 SVGAGI. V trimming: 6 bases; J trimming: 5 bases; junction bases outside the gene matches: 7. CDR3 nucleotide sequence: TGTGCCAGCAGCCTAGCGGGGGGGACATACGAGACCCAGTACTTC. It encodes CASSLAGGTYETQYF.

The J gene is TRBJ2-1, the V gene TRBV3-1; possibly TRBD1 for D (5 bases). V was clipped by 8 bases and J by 0 bases, with 14 bases between them. Germline CDR1 is LGHDT and CDR2 is YNNKEL (reference sequence). CDR3 length equals 15 residues. The CDR3 is CASRSQDRSYNEQFF. In DNA, the CDR3 is TGTGCCAGCCGGTCACAGGACCGCTCCTACAATGAGCAGTTCTTC.

The V call is TRBV5-1, the J call TRBJ1-1, with D uncertain. This CDR3 is built from 13 residues. V lost 0 bases to trimming and J lost 3 bases, with 6 bases between them. Germline values: CDR1 SGHRS, CDR2 YFSETQ. CDR3 region: CASSLDGDTEAFF. CDR3 sequence (DNA): TGCGCCAGCAGCTTGGATGGTGACACTGAAGCTTTCTTT.

The chain recombines TRBV27 with TRBJ1-4; unclear D gene. Trimming removed 0 bases at V and 3 bases at J, with 8 bases between. The CDR3 contains 15 residues. Germline V gene data show CDR1 as MNHEY and CDR2 as SMNVEV (reference sequence). DNA of the CDR3: TGTGCCAGCAGTTTATCCGACCCGGCTAATGAAAAACTGTTTTTT. Its translation is CASSLSDPANEKLFF.

The rearrangement joins TRBV20-1 to TRBJ2-7; TRBD2 might be the D (6 bases). V shed 0 bases and J shed 0 bases, with 15 bases lying between them. This CDR3 has 16 amino acids. Germline CDR1 reads DFQATT; CDR2 reads SNEGSKA (reference sequence). CDR3 in DNA: TGCAGTGCTAGAGATGTTACCGGGACTTTCTCCTACGAGCAGTACTTC. This codes for CSARDVTGTFSYEQYF.

The chain couples TRBV20-1 to TRBJ1-3; D is uncertain. The CDR3 runs 15 residues. Germline assignment: CDR1 DFQATT and CDR2 SNEGSKA (reference sequence). Trimming took off 0 bases at V and 0 bases at J, with 9 bases between the two ends. The CDR3 here is CSARDQLSSGNTIYF. Written as DNA, the CDR3 is TGCAGTGCTAGAGATCAGCTCTCCTCTGGAAACACCATATATTTT.

The chain links TRBV2 to TRBJ1-6, with D hard to call. The CDR3 sequence is 16 residues long. Trimming stripped 4 bases from V and 4 bases from J, with 14 bases between. Germline V lookup: CDR1 SNHLY, CDR2 FYNNEI. The CDR3 DNA reads as TGTGCCAGCAGTGGGCGGGGAGCGCTATATAATTCACCCCTCCACTTT. It is translated as CASSGRGALYNSPLHF.

The chain couples TRBV12-5 to TRBJ2-7, with D possibly matching TRBD1 (5 bases). Trimming stripped 0 bases from V and 1 base from J, with 16 bases between. CDR1 is LGHNT and CDR2 is FRNRAP in the germline V gene. CDR3 length: 17 amino acids. CDR3 protein: CASGLVLTGYLSYEQYF. As DNA, the CDR3 is TGTGCTAGTGGTTTGGTACTCACAGGATACCTATCCTACGAGCAGTACTTC.

This chain connects TRBV20-1 to TRBJ2-3, with a possible D match to TRBD2 (6 bases). Trimming left V 6 bases short and J 2 bases short, with 12 bases between. Germline CDR1 and CDR2: DFQATT and SNEGSKA (reference sequence). This CDR3 has 13 residues. CDR3 coding DNA: TGCAGTGCCAGGGACTTGTCCACAGATACGCAGTATTTT. Translation: CSARDLSTDTQYF.

This chain uses TRBV7-2 with TRBJ2-5; TRBD2 agrees at 10 bases. J was trimmed by 2 bases and V by 3 bases; bases with no gene match: 15. The germline CDR1 and CDR2 sequences are SGHTA and FQGNSA. The CDR3 sequence is 19 residues long. CDR3 in amino acids: CASSLGLAGGPYLQETQYF. The CDR3 DNA follows: TGTGCCAGCAGCTTGGGATTAGCGGGGGGTCCCTATTTACAAGAGACCCAGTACTTC.

The chain joins TRBV7-8 to TRBJ2-7, with D tentatively TRBD1 or TRBD2 (5 bases each). Trimming pared 4 bases from V and 2 bases from J, leaving 12 bases between. CDR3 length: 14 residues. The V gene's germline CDR1 is SGHVS and CDR2 FQNEAQ. This chain's CDR3 is CASSSLGVTYEQYF. The CDR3 region has the DNA TGTGCCAGCAGCTCCCTGGGGGTCACCTACGAGCAGTACTTC.

The V call is TRBV2, the J call TRBJ2-7, with TRBD1 matching 10 bases. The CDR3 covers 14 residues. J gave up 6 bases and V 7 bases, and 9 bases lay outside the gene matches. Germline-derived CDR1 and CDR2 are SNHLY and FYNNEI. The chain's CDR3 is CASTFSGTGAEQYF. The CDR3 DNA sequence: TGTGCCAGCACCTTCTCCGGGACAGGGGCCGAGCAGTACTTC. The full variable domain, its missing parts supplied by reference TRBV2 and TRBJ2-7, is EPEVTQTPSHQVTQMGQEVILRCVPISNHLYFYWYRQILGQKVEFLVSFYNNEISEKSEIFDDQFSVERPDGSNFTLKIRSTKLEDSAMYFCASTFSGTGAEQYFGPGTRLTVT.

The gene calls are TRBV12-3 or TRBV12-4 and TRBJ1-1; D is unresolved. This CDR3 comprises 14 residues. With 2 bases removed from V and 0 bases from J, the gap between germline ends came to 7 bases. The DNA for the CDR3 is TGTGCCAGCAGTTTACTGTATTTGAACACTGAAGCTTTCTTT. It specifies CASSLLYLNTEAFF.

The genes are TRBV30 and TRBJ2-5; a weak D match, TRBD2 (6 bases). Between the trimmed V and J ends, which lost 4 bases and 4 bases, there was a span of 13 bases. There are 13 residues in the CDR3. In germline, CDR1 is GTSNPN, CDR2 SVGIG (reference sequence). CDR3: CAWMRWGVETQYF. DNA for the CDR3: TGTGCCTGGATGCGATGGGGGGTAGAGACCCAGTACTTC.

The chain combines TRBV7-9 with TRBJ2-1; 9 bases fit TRBD1. This CDR3 is 12 amino acids long. From germline, CDR1 is SEHNR and CDR2 FQNEAQ (reference sequence). After removal of 6 bases from V and 9 bases from J, the junction contained 3 bases not matched to a gene. The CDR3 spells CASRGQGSEQFF. The CDR3 DNA follows: TGTGCCAGCAGGGGACAGGGATCTGAGCAGTTCTTC.

The chain joins TRBV6-1 to TRBJ1-6; no reliable D call. The CDR3 loop spans 16 amino acids. Germline CDR1 and CDR2: MNHNS and SASEGT. Between the trimmed V and J ends, which lost 5 bases and 0 bases, there was a span of 11 bases. The CDR3 DNA is TGTGCCAGCAGTCGCAGCTACCCCTCCTATAATTCACCCCTCCACTTT. It specifies CASSRSYPSYNSPLHF.

The count of this clonotype is one. The chain recombines TRBV15 with TRBJ2-2; a weak D match, TRBD2 (6 bases). There are 15 residues in the CDR3. V lost 8 bases and J 4 bases, leaving 17 bases between the germline ends. Germline V gene lookup returns CDR1 LNHNV and CDR2 YYDKDF (reference sequence). CDR3 sequence reads: CATARVRGLTGELFF. CDR3 DNA: TGTGCCACCGCTCGGGTTCGGGGACTCACCGGGGAGCTGTTTTTT.